The rows below give T cell receptor beta chains drawn from one sample of a study of Ad26.COV2.S vaccination and SARS-CoV-2 variants. Data came from immunoSEQ multiplex PCR; TCRdb stores just in-frame clones and leaves some out. The data contain fewer than 400,000 clones, just over 85% of them singletons. The source was peripheral blood, collected in a trial of Ad26.COV2.S vaccine versus placebo. The receptor source for this set is a person aged 18-65 years who received the Ad26.COV2.S COVID-19 vaccine or a placebo. Each CDR3 is given with its conserved first and last residue.

V	J	CDR3
TRBV5-1	TRBJ2-3	CASSLGSSGATDTQYF
TRBV19	TRBJ2-3	CATRLADTQYF
TRBV12-5	TRBJ1-5	CASGFDLGSSNQPQHF
TRBV5-4	TRBJ1-1	CASSGDRSNTEAFF
TRBV7-8	TRBJ1-3	CASRLTGGAENTIYF
TRBV6-5	TRBJ2-1	CASRYRGNEQFF
TRBV6-5	TRBJ2-7	CASSRPYEQYF
TRBV10-2	TRBJ2-2	CASRDLVTGGPGELFF
TRBV6-5	TRBJ2-3	CASSMTGRGADTQYF
TRBV5-4	TRBJ1-1	CASSREGSMGAEAFF
TRBV19	TRBJ1-1	CASSMGTPGRTESGAFF
TRBV4-3	TRBJ2-2	CASSQVVGELFF
TRBV12-5	TRBJ2-3	CASGLINGGLDTQYF
TRBV2	TRBJ2-7	CASNIQGNTYEQYF
TRBV19	TRBJ1-2	CASSIGSGDYGYTF
TRBV5-1	TRBJ2-1	CASSFSGTRVGNEQFF
TRBV7-2	TRBJ2-1	CASREASGGAGDEQFF
TRBV12-3/TRBV12-4	TRBJ2-1	CASSLINEQFF